Below, 20 T cell receptor beta chains from the same sample are listed, as sequenced in a study of OX40 agonist ivuxolimab in advanced cancers. Profiled with immunoSEQ multiplex PCR; TCRdb holds only in-frame clones, not every one. The sample has around 35,000 clones; about three quarters are singletons. The sample here was CD4+ or CD8+ T cells sorted from blood, taken in a trial of the OX40 agonist ivuxolimab. These receptors came from an adult with an advanced solid tumor such as melanoma, head and neck, liver or kidney cancer.

The table lists this clone with a count of one. The J gene is TRBJ1-1, the V gene TRBV6-5; D is unclear. V lost 2 bases to trimming and J lost 5 bases, with 6 bases between them. This CDR3 has 12 amino acids. The germline V gene encodes CDR1 MNHEY and CDR2 SVGAGI. DNA for the CDR3: TGTGCCAGCAGTTACCCCCGGACTGAAGCTTTCTTT. Protein: CASSYPRTEAFF.

The CDR3 DNA reads TGCGCCAGCAGCGCAGACAGCCAAAACACTGAAGCTTTCTTT. It specifies CASSADSQNTEAFF. The V gene is TRBV5-1, the J gene TRBJ1-1; tentatively, D is TRBD1 (5 bases). Trimming took 4 bases from V and 2 from J, leaving 12 bases between them. The CDR3 runs 14 residues. CDR1 and CDR2 (germline): SGHRS, YFSETQ.

The chain uses TRBV7-9 and TRBJ2-6; no clear D. This CDR3 comprises 17 residues. The germline gives CDR1 SEHNR, CDR2 FQNEAQ (reference sequence). V lost 6 bases, J lost 1 base, and 16 bases lay in between. The CDR3 region has the DNA TGTGCCAGCAGACCGCCCGGGCCCACATCTGGGGCCAACGTCCTGACTTTC. As protein: CASRPPGPTSGANVLTF. The full variable domain, with the rest looked up from reference TRBV7-9 and TRBJ2-6, is DTGVSQNPRHKITKRGQNVTFRCDPISEHNRLYWYRQTLGQGPEFLTYFQNEAQLEKSRLLSDRFSAERPKGSFSTLEIQRTEQGDSAMYLCASRPPGPTSGANVLTFGAGSRLTVL.

The chain uses TRBV10-3 and TRBJ1-1, with unresolved D. The CDR3 has 13 residues. Trimming took off 10 bases at V and 3 bases at J, with 15 bases between the two ends. In germline, CDR1 is ENHRY, CDR2 SYGVKD. The CDR3 loop is CATQTGVYTEAFF. CDR3 DNA sequence: TGTGCCACCCAGACCGGCGTTTACACTGAAGCTTTCTTT.

This clone was counted between two and nine times. This chain's CDR3 is CASSLMYRGETQYF. The CDR3 nucleotides read TGTGCCAGCAGCTTAATGTATCGAGGGGAGACCCAGTACTTC. V usage is TRBV7-2 and J usage is TRBJ2-5; perhaps TRBD2 as D (5 bases). The V gene's germline CDR1 is SGHTA and CDR2 FQGNSA. Trimming removed 2 bases at V and 5 bases at J, with 12 bases between. The CDR3 spans 14 residues.

This clone was picked up a small number of times. CDR3 nucleotide sequence: TGTGCCAGCTCCGAAACACCGCAACAGCCCCAGCATTTT. This translates into CASSETPQQPQHF. The chain carries TRBV18 and TRBJ1-5; no clear D. This CDR3 region has 13 residues. The V end lost 6 bases, the J end lost 7 bases, and 13 bases lay between the germline ends. Germline values: CDR1 KGHSH, CDR2 LQKENI.

The rearrangement uses TRBV28 and TRBJ1-6; D is undetermined. V was cut by 3 bases and J by 10 bases, with 7 bases left in between. CDR3 length: 12 amino acids. Looked up from germline, CDR1 is MDHEN and CDR2 is SYDVKM. The CDR3, as DNA: TGTGCCAGCAGTTTGCCGGGGTCACCCCTCCACTTT. Protein product: CASSLPGSPLHF.

In its sample, this clone was seen once. The chain links TRBV27 to TRBJ2-1; maybe TRBD2 (7 bases). Germline V CDR1 and CDR2: MNHEY, SMNVEV (reference sequence). The CDR3 contains 15 residues. Trimming took 6 bases from V and 4 from J, leaving 16 bases between them. The chain's CDR3 is CASSPRGGGYNEQFF. In DNA, the CDR3 is TGTGCCAGCAGCCCAAGGGGGGGCGGGTACAATGAGCAGTTCTTC.

This sequence joins TRBV9 and TRBJ2-5; the match to TRBD2 covers 9 bases. Trimming cost V 4 bases and J 2 bases; bases outside gene matches: 6. This CDR3 is 15 amino acids long. Germline loops: CDR1 SGDLS, CDR2 YYNGEE. CDR3 in amino acids: CASSPTSGPQETQYF. CDR3 bases: TGTGCCAGCAGCCCCACTAGCGGGCCACAAGAGACCCAGTACTTC.

Relative to its sample, this clone is medium-sized (0.01 to 0.1%). The chain couples TRBV5-1 to TRBJ2-3; 16 nucleotides align to TRBD2. Losses at the gene ends were 5 bases for V and 4 bases for J; bases not matched to a gene: 4. CDR1 and CDR2 from the germline V gene are SGHRS and YFSETQ. The CDR3 length is 16 residues. CDR3 region: CASRAGLAGGPDTQYF. The CDR3 nucleotides are TGCGCCAGCAGGGCGGGACTAGCGGGAGGGCCAGATACGCAGTATTTT.

This rearrangement joins TRBV10-1 to TRBJ2-1; a possible D gene is TRBD2 (5 bases). V lost 6 bases and J 5 bases, leaving 11 bases between the germline ends. CDR3 length equals 13 residues. Germline V gene sequence: CDR1 WNHNN, CDR2 SYGVQD (reference sequence). CDR3 nucleotides: TGCGCCAGCAGCGATTCCGGGGACAATGAGCAGTTCTTC. Residues: CASSDSGDNEQFF.

The rearrangement joins TRBV6-1 to TRBJ2-6; tentative D call: TRBD1 (5 bases). Germline lookup yields CDR1 MNHNS and CDR2 SASEGT. V lost 6 bases to trimming and J lost 1 base, with 10 bases between them. The CDR3 is 15 amino acids. The DNA for the CDR3 is TGTGCCAGCAGGGAAAGGGGATCTGGGGCCAACGTCCTGACTTTC. Protein: CASRERGSGANVLTF.

This chain uses TRBV5-6 with TRBJ1-2; D unclear. V was shortened by 4 bases and J by 5 bases, with 12 bases between the two germline ends. The CDR3 sequence is 13 residues long. CDR1 and CDR2 (germline): SGHDT, YYEEEE. The CDR3 here is CASSAATVYGYTF. CDR3 coding DNA: TGTGCCAGCAGCGCAGCGACGGTTTATGGCTACACCTTC.

The chain uses TRBV5-6 and TRBJ1-6, with 9 positions matching TRBD1. Germline CDR1 and CDR2: SGHDT and YYEEEE. This CDR3 contains 16 residues. V lost 1 base, J lost 7 bases, and 6 bases stayed unmatched. The CDR3: CASSLRKGQGNSPLHF. Written as DNA, the CDR3 is TGTGCCAGCAGCTTGAGGAAGGGACAGGGAAATTCACCCCTCCACTTT.

The chain has TRBV7-2 and TRBJ2-5; TRBD2 is a possible D gene (6 bases). There are 15 residues in the CDR3. Germline assignment: CDR1 SGHTA and CDR2 FQGNSA. The V end was cut by 6 bases, the J end by 1 base, with 15 bases between. The CDR3 sequence is CASSSWGRPQETQYF. The CDR3 nucleotides are TGTGCCAGCAGTTCTTGGGGGAGGCCCCAAGAGACCCAGTACTTC.

This chain links TRBV30 with TRBJ2-1; tentative D call: TRBD2 (6 bases). Trimming pared 3 bases from V and 11 bases from J, leaving 14 bases between. CDR1 and CDR2 (germline): GTSNPN, SVGIG (reference sequence). This CDR3 spans 12 amino acids. The CDR3 DNA sequence: TGTGCCTGGAGCCCTAGCGCCCCAAAGCAGTTCTTC. Its protein product is CAWSPSAPKQFF.

The chain recombines TRBV28 with TRBJ1-2; no reliable D call. The V gene's germline CDR1 is MDHEN and CDR2 SYDVKM. This CDR3 is 11 amino acids long. Trimming shortened V by 6 bases and J by 6 bases, and 8 bases separated the two germline ends. The CDR3 sequence is CASRPAHGYTF. The CDR3 DNA reads as TGTGCCAGCAGGCCGGCCCATGGCTACACCTTC.

The V and J genes are TRBV18 and TRBJ2-3; D gene ambiguous. V was clipped by 0 bases and J by 5 bases, with 3 bases between them. The CDR3 runs 12 residues. Germline values: CDR1 KGHSH, CDR2 LQKENI. This CDR3 is CASSPPGDTQYF. The CDR3 DNA sequence: TGTGCCAGCTCACCACCGGGAGATACGCAGTATTTT.

The V call is TRBV7-2, the J call TRBJ2-7, with TRBD1 as a possible D gene (7 bases). Germline CDR1 and CDR2: SGHTA and FQGNSA. Trimming left V 5 bases short and J 7 bases short, with 12 bases between. This CDR3 is built from 12 residues. The CDR3, as DNA: TGTGCCAGCAGCGCGACAGGGAGGGAGCAGTACTTC. This translates into CASSATGREQYF.

The CDR3 protein is CASSSRPGQGHIEQYF. In nucleotides, the CDR3 is TGTGCCAGCAGTTCAAGACCGGGACAGGGGCACATCGAGCAGTACTTC. The rearrangement joins TRBV6-4 to TRBJ2-7; 10 nucleotides line up with TRBD1. This CDR3 contains 16 residues. V lost 5 bases to trimming and J lost 6 bases; unmatched junction nucleotides: 13. Germline values: CDR1 MRHNA, CDR2 SNTAGT.